Listed below are T cell receptor beta chains from one sample, sequenced in a study of cytomegalovirus exposure and HLA in healthy donors. Assay: immunoSEQ multiplex PCR; the TCRdb copy retains only in-frame clones and omits some. The sample contains under 150,000 clones, 84% of which appear only once. The specimen sequenced was PBMCs. The origin of the receptors is a man aged 45-65 years in good health and CMV-seronegative. CDR3s include the opening cysteine and the closing phenylalanine or tryptophan. Some rows mark clone size as missing; the rest say once, few, many or name a class of expanded clone.

cdr3_aa j_call clone_size v_call
CASSEAKGFGYTF TRBJ1-2 once TRBV6-1
CASRTTGKETQYF TRBJ2-5 . TRBV11-2
CASSSDQGSGTEAFF TRBJ1-1 . TRBV4-3
CASSSGQTLNTEAFF TRBJ1-1 . TRBV27
CASSTQTLGFNEQFF TRBJ2-1 . TRBV7-3
CASSFYLGGDITEAFF TRBJ1-1 . TRBV6-5
CAWSGGRGLFQPQHF TRBJ1-5 . TRBV30
CAINRGTGGYGYTF TRBJ1-2 once TRBV10-3
CASSPTGGARNSPLHF TRBJ1-6 . TRBV5-1
CASSAFWATEAFF TRBJ1-1 . TRBV14
CASSLQQGNGYTF TRBJ1-2 . TRBV7-6
CATSWQGLSTDTQYF TRBJ2-3 . TRBV15
CAWSLQGQIYEQYF TRBJ2-7 . TRBV30
CASSLEGGDGNTIYF TRBJ1-3 . TRBV5-1
CASSRTVQETQYF TRBJ2-5 few TRBV9
CASSTSGDLRDTQYF TRBJ2-3 few TRBV11-2
CASSDLAGGISGANVLTF TRBJ2-6 . TRBV9
CASSPRQTSSGANVLTF TRBJ2-6 . TRBV5-1
CASSFDRANTEAFF TRBJ1-1 . TRBV7-8
CASSPNPRRETQYF TRBJ2-5 . TRBV9
CASSWTGESEAFF TRBJ1-1 . TRBV27
CASTPGQGYQPQHF TRBJ1-5 . TRBV19
CASSGGTSGYQETQYF TRBJ2-5 . TRBV5-1
CASSFQGASGNTIYF TRBJ1-3 . TRBV7-2
CASNPLAGKYNEQFF TRBJ2-1 . TRBV2
CASSVGTGTRNTEAFF TRBJ1-1 once TRBV5-4
CASSPDRGLWYGYTF TRBJ1-2 . TRBV5-1
CASSQESGGAYEQYF TRBJ2-7 few TRBV4-2
CASSNRTSIRETQYF TRBJ2-5 . TRBV7-8
CASSEFDINTEAFF TRBJ1-1 . TRBV2
CASSGGQGMAEAFF TRBJ1-1 . TRBV2
CASSGQEYNEQFF TRBJ2-1 medium-sized TRBV6-5
CASSQASGGSTDTQYF TRBJ2-3 . TRBV4-1
CASSLCWESYSNQPQHF TRBJ1-5 once TRBV13
CASSLGAQLSYGYTF TRBJ1-2 . TRBV5-1
CASSESLAKVEQYF TRBJ2-7 . TRBV10-2
CASSPTVPSYEQYF TRBJ2-7 once TRBV5-1
CASSQQLSPYNSPLHF TRBJ1-6 . TRBV4-3
CASSHHTFDVYEQYF TRBJ2-7 . TRBV4-2
CATSRDSGYEQYF TRBJ2-7 few TRBV15
CASSLDQMNTEAFF TRBJ1-1 . TRBV5-1
CASSLGWDSYNEQFF TRBJ2-1 . TRBV5-6
CASSESYGEQYF TRBJ2-7 . TRBV10-1
CASSLARVAETQYF TRBJ2-5 . TRBV7-9
CASTRETNTDTQYF TRBJ2-3 . TRBV2
CASSYTGDANTEAFF TRBJ1-1 . TRBV5-1
CAWSVRGMYNSPLHF TRBJ1-6 . TRBV30